This T cell receptor (beta chain) is from a study of blood T cell repertoires in COVID-19. Study context: There were acute and convalescent COVID-19 samples, and they came from the United States, Italy and Spain. Sample material is recorded as cDNA or gDNA derived from T cells, B-cell-depleted T cells, or PBMCs.

In the authors' methods: Estimated nucleated cell counts came from reference gene primer amplification. Measured with immunoSEQ multiplex PCR; TCRdb has only the in-frame clones, and not every one. V and J calls and clone size are those listed in that table; D and trimming were worked out from the DNA. The table shows approximately 97,000 clones, with roughly 92% occurring only once. V gave up 6 bases and J gave up 10 bases; unmatched junction bases: 8. Looked up from germline, CDR1 is MNHEY and CDR2 is SMNVEV (reference sequence). The CDR3 is 12 residues long. It was during active infection that Seattle patients were enrolled and then longitudinally followed.

This receptor was identified in a woman aged 50 to 60 with COVID-19, enrolled during active disease. Material: peripheral blood. The rearrangement links TRBV27 to TRBJ1-2; 7 bases map to TRBD1. This chain's CDR3 is CASSGQVGTYTF. Here the CDR3 DNA reads TGTGCCAGCAGCGGACAGGTCGGAACCTACACCTTC.